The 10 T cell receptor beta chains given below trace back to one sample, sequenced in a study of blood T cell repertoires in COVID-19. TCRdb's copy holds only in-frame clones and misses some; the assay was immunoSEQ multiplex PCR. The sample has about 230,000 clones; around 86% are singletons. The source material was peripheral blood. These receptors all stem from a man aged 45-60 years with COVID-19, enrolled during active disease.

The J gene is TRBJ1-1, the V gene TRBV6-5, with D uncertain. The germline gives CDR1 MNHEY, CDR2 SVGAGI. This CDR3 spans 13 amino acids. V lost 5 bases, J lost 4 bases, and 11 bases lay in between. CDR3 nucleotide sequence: TGTGCCAGCAGTCAACACCAGATCACTGAAGCTTTCTTT. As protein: CASSQHQITEAFF.

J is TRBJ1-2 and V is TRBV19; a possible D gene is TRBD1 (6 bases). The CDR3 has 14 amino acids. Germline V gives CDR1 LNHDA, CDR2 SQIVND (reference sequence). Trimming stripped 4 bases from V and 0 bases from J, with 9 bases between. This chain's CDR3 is CASSKTGANYGYTF. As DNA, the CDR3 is TGTGCCAGTAGTAAGACAGGAGCTAACTATGGCTACACCTTC.

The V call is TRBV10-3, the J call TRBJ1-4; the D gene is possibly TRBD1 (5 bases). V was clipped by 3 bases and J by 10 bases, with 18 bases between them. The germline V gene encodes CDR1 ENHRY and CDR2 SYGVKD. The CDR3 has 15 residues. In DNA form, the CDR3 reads TGTGCCATCAGTGATTTCGCAGGGCCGGGAGGAAAACTGTTTTTT. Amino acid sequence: CAISDFAGPGGKLFF.

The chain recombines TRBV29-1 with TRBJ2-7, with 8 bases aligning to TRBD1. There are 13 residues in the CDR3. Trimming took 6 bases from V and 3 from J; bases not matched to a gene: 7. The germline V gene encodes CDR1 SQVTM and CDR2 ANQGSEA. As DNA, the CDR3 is TGCAGCGTCGTAGGACAGGGAAGCTACGAGCAGTACTTC. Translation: CSVVGQGSYEQYF.

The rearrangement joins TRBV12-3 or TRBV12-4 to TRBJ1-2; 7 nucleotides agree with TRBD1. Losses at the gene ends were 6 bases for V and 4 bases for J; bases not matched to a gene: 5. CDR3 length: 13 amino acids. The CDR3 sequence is CASSTTGSYGYTF. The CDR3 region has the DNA TGTGCCAGCAGCACGACAGGGAGCTATGGCTACACCTTC.

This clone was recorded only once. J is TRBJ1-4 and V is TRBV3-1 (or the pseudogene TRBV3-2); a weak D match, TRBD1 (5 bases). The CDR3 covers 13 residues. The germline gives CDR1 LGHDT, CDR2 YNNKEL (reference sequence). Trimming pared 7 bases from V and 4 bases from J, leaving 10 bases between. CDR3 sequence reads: CASTPGLNEKLFF. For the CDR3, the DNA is TGTGCCAGCACCCCGGGACTTAATGAAAAACTGTTTTTT.

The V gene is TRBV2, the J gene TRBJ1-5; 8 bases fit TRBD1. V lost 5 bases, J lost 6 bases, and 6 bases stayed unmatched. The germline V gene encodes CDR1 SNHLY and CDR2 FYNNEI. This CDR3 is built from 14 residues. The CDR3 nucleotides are TGTGCCAGCAGTTGGACAGGGATCGGTCAGCCCCAGCATTTT. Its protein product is CASSWTGIGQPQHF.

The DNA of the CDR3 is TGTGCCAGCAGCCAAGATCTAGGACTAGCGACAGATACGCAGTATTTT. Its translation: CASSQDLGLATDTQYF. The chain recombines TRBV3-1 (or the pseudogene TRBV3-2) with TRBJ2-3; 9 bases match TRBD2. This CDR3 contains 16 residues. Per the germline V gene, CDR1 is LGHDT and CDR2 is YNNKEL (reference sequence). The V gene end was trimmed by 0 bases and the J gene end by 3 bases; junction bases not matched to a gene: 4.

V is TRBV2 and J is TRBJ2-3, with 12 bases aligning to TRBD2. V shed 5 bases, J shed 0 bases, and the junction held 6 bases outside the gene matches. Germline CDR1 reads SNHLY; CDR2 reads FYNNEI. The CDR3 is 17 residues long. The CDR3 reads CASSTLAGGPSTDTQYF. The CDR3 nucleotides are TGTGCCAGCAGTACGCTAGCGGGGGGGCCGAGCACAGATACGCAGTATTTT.

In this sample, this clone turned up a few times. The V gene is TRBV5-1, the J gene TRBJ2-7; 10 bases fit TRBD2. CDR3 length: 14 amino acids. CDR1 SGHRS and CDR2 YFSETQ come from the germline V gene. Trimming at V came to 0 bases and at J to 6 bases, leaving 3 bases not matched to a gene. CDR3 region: CASSLASGRSEQYF. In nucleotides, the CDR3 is TGCGCCAGCAGCTTGGCTAGCGGGAGATCCGAGCAGTACTTC.